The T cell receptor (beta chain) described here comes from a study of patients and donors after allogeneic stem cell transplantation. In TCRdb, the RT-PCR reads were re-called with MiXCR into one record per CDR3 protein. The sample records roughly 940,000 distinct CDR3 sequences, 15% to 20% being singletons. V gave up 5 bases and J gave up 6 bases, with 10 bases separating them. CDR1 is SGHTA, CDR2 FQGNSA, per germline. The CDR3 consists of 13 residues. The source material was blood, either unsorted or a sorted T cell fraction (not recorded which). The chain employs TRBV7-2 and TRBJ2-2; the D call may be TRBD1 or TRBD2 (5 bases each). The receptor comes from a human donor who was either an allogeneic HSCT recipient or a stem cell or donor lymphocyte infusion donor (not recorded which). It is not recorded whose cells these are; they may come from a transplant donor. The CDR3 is CASSLRDAGELFF. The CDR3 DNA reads TGTGCCAGCAGCCTAAGGGACGCCGGGGAGCTGTTTTTT.